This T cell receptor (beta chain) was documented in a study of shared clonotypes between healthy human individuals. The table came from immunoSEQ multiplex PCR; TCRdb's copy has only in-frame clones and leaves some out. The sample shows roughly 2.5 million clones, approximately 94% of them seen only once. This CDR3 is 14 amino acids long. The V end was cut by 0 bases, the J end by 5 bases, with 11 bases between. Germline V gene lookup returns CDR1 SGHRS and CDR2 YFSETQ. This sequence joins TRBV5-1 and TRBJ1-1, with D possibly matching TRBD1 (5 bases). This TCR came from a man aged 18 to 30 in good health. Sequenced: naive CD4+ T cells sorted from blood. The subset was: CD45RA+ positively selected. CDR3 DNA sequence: TGCGCCAGCAGCTTGGGGGACGGGAGGACTGAAGCTTTCTTT. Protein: CASSLGDGRTEAFF.